Each of the 21 T cell receptor beta chains below was sequenced from the same sample in a study of blood T cell repertoires in COVID-19. Sequencing was performed with immunoSEQ multiplex PCR; in TCRdb, only in-frame clones are kept and a portion is missing. The repertoire consists of roughly 220,000 clones, with around 83% occurring once and the leading ten covering 2.9%. Sequenced: peripheral blood. The receptors derive from a man aged 50-60 years who had recovered from COVID-19.

The chain's CDR3 is CASSQRDRSTYRYQETQYF. The CDR3 DNA is TGCGCCAGCAGTCAGAGGGACAGAAGTACTTATCGGTACCAAGAGACCCAGTACTTC. The J gene is TRBJ2-5, the V gene TRBV23-1; 7 nucleotides agree with TRBD1. TRBV23-1 counts as an open reading frame of uncertain function. V was pared by 3 bases and J by 0 bases, with 16 bases of the junction left unmatched. There are 19 residues in the CDR3.

J is TRBJ2-7 and V is TRBV4-2; 7 bases are a match to TRBD1. CDR1 LGHNA and CDR2 YNFKEQ come from the germline V gene. V was pared by 0 bases and J by 0 bases, with 2 bases of the junction left unmatched. The CDR3 runs 15 residues. The CDR3 sequence is CASSQEGQSSYEQYF. For the CDR3, the DNA is TGTGCCAGCAGCCAAGAGGGACAGTCCTCCTACGAGCAGTACTTC.

This chain connects TRBV11-2 to TRBJ1-3; D call uncertain. V lost 3 bases and J 0 bases, leaving 15 bases between the germline ends. The CDR3 runs to 17 residues. Germline V gene data show CDR1 as SGHAT and CDR2 as FQNNGV. The CDR3 DNA reads as TGTGCCAGCAGCTTCGATGAGCGGACGGTCTCTGGAAACACCATATATTTT. Amino acid sequence: CASSFDERTVSGNTIYF.

The chain carries TRBV28 and TRBJ1-4, with D possibly being TRBD1 (6 bases). V lost 3 bases to trimming and J lost 8 bases, with 13 bases between them. Germline-derived CDR1 and CDR2 are MDHEN and SYDVKM. This CDR3 spans 14 amino acids. This CDR3 reads CASSFLGTREKLFF. CDR3 sequence (DNA): TGTGCCAGCAGTTTTCTCGGGACACGCGAAAAACTGTTTTTT.

This clone was seen a handful of times. The chain links TRBV19 to TRBJ1-5; possible D gene TRBD1, 5 bases. CDR3 length equals 15 residues. The germline CDR1 and CDR2 sequences are LNHDA and SQIVND (reference sequence). Trimming removed 5 bases from V and 3 bases from J, with 14 bases in between. The CDR3 DNA follows: TGTGCCAGTAGTGGGGCCTCCACTTCCAATCAGCCCCAGCATTTT. It encodes CASSGASTSNQPQHF.

The chain joins TRBV7-9 to TRBJ2-7; tentatively, D is TRBD2 (5 bases). This CDR3 is built from 16 residues. Germline V gives CDR1 SEHNR, CDR2 FQNEAQ (reference sequence). V lost 5 bases, J lost 2 bases, and 19 bases lay in between. CDR3 nucleotide sequence: TGTGCCAGCAGCCCCCGGGGTCTGCGAGCAACCTACGAGCAGTACTTC. As protein: CASSPRGLRATYEQYF.

The J gene is TRBJ2-2, the V gene TRBV29-1; D is unresolved. Germline loops: CDR1 SQVTM, CDR2 ANQGSEA. There are 14 residues in the CDR3. The V and J ends lost 6 bases and 1 base respectively, with 12 bases between them. The CDR3 is CSVRNMMNTGELFF. The DNA for the CDR3 is TGCAGCGTCCGCAACATGATGAACACCGGGGAGCTGTTTTTT.

This chain uses TRBV20-1 with TRBJ2-3; a possible D gene is TRBD1 (5 bases). The V gene's germline CDR1 is DFQATT and CDR2 SNEGSKA (reference sequence). The CDR3 runs 11 residues. The V and J ends lost 3 bases and 11 bases respectively, with 12 bases between them. CDR3 nucleotides: TGCAGTGCTAGTTGGCCCACAGGGCAGTATTTT. This codes for CSASWPTGQYF.

This clone was detected only a few times. The chain combines TRBV18 with TRBJ2-5; the D gene is possibly TRBD2 (6 bases). Trimming removed 5 bases at V and 5 bases at J, with 18 bases between. Germline CDR1 and CDR2: KGHSH and LQKENI. This CDR3 comprises 15 residues. CDR3 residues: CASSSQRANGETQYF. The CDR3 nucleotides read TGTGCCAGCTCATCCCAGCGGGCCAATGGGGAGACCCAGTACTTC. Based on the CDR3 plus reference TRBV18 and TRBJ2-5, the full variable domain is NAGVMQNPRHLVRRRGQEARLRCSPMKGHSHVYWYRQLPEEGLKFMVYLQKENIIDESGMPKERFSAEFPKEGPSILRIQQVVRGDSAAYFCASSSQRANGETQYFGPGTRLLVL.

This clone was observed a handful of times. The chain links TRBV10-3 to TRBJ2-3; 9 bases match TRBD2. Per the germline V gene, CDR1 is ENHRY and CDR2 is SYGVKD. The V segment lost 4 bases and the J segment 2 bases; nucleotides outside the gene matches: 7. The length of the CDR3 is 16 residues. CDR3 in amino acids: CAISAGLAGPTDTQYF. CDR3 nucleotide sequence: TGTGCCATCAGTGCAGGCCTAGCGGGACCCACAGATACGCAGTATTTT.

In DNA form, the CDR3 reads TGCGCCAGCAGCTTGCAAGGGACAGACGGAAACACCATATATTTT. This gives the protein CASSLQGTDGNTIYF. The chain carries TRBV5-1 and TRBJ1-3; the match to TRBD1 covers 7 bases. Per germline, CDR1 SGHRS and CDR2 YFSETQ. The trim removed 1 base at V and 4 bases at J, leaving 5 bases unmatched. The CDR3 spans 15 residues. Complete variable domain (other parts from reference TRBV5-1 and TRBJ1-3): KAGVTQTPRYLIKTRGQQVTLSCSPISGHRSVSWYQQTPGQGLQFLFEYFSETQRNKGNFPGRFSGRQFSNSRSEMNVSTLELGDSALYLCASSLQGTDGNTIYFGEGSWLTVV.

The chain links TRBV19 to TRBJ1-5; 7 nucleotides match TRBD1. Germline CDR1 LNHDA, CDR2 SQIVND (reference sequence). This CDR3 comprises 15 residues. V was pared by 5 bases and J by 0 bases, with 4 bases of the junction left unmatched. The CDR3 nucleotides read TGTGCCAGTAGTTGGACAGGATATAGCAATCAGCCCCAGCATTTT. It translates to CASSWTGYSNQPQHF.

The J gene is TRBJ2-7, the V gene TRBV29-1, with 12 bases lining up with TRBD2. Germline-derived CDR1 and CDR2 are SQVTM and ANQGSEA. The CDR3 totals 13 residues. With V trimmed by 4 bases and J by 9 bases, 7 bases remained unmatched. The CDR3 is CSVATSGSPGQYF. The CDR3 coding sequence is TGCAGCGTTGCGACTAGCGGGAGTCCCGGGCAGTACTTC.

This chain's CDR3 is CATSGPVVATEQFF. The CDR3 bases are TGTGCCACCAGTGGCCCCGTCGTCGCGACAGAGCAGTTCTTC. The genes are TRBV24-1 and TRBJ2-1; D call uncertain. CDR3 length: 14 amino acids. Trimming shortened V by 5 bases and J by 10 bases, and 17 bases separated the two germline ends. Germline V gene sequence: CDR1 KGHDR, CDR2 SFDVKD.

This chain uses TRBV11-2 with TRBJ2-1, with D possibly TRBD2 on 6 matching bases. The CDR3 loop spans 15 amino acids. Trimming shortened V by 3 bases and J by 2 bases, and 11 bases separated the two germline ends. Germline V lookup: CDR1 SGHAT, CDR2 FQNNGV. The CDR3 region is CASSLGTGAYNEQFF. The CDR3 region has the DNA TGTGCCAGCAGCTTGGGGACTGGCGCCTACAATGAGCAGTTCTTC.

The chain is built from TRBV30 and TRBJ1-1; TRBD1 matches at 7 bases. V was pared by 6 bases and J by 4 bases, with 14 bases of the junction left unmatched. Germline assignment: CDR1 GTSNPN and CDR2 SVGIG (reference sequence). This CDR3 has 15 amino acids. The CDR3 DNA is TGTGCCTGTACTCTAAGGGGGCGCTTGGTCACTGAAGCTTTCTTT. This encodes CACTLRGRLVTEAFF.

This clone turned up a few times. This chain uses TRBV5-1 with TRBJ1-3; 10 positions match TRBD1. The germline gives CDR1 SGHRS, CDR2 YFSETQ. V dropped 5 bases and J dropped 2; count of bases not matched to a gene: 4. The CDR3 loop spans 15 amino acids. In nucleotides, the CDR3 is TGCGCCAGCAGGGGACAGGGGCTCGCTGGAAACACCATATATTTT. Amino acids: CASRGQGLAGNTIYF.

The chain employs TRBV2 and TRBJ1-5, with D perhaps TRBD1 (6 bases). The CDR3 spans 15 residues. The V end was cut by 6 bases, the J end by 2 bases, with 14 bases between. CDR1 is SNHLY, CDR2 FYNNEI, per germline. The DNA for the CDR3 is TGTGCCAGCAGGGAGACTGGGGGCGGCAATCAGCCCCAGCATTTT. Residues: CASRETGGGNQPQHF.

This rearrangement joins TRBV28 to TRBJ2-2, with 10 bases that match TRBD2. The V gene's germline CDR1 is MDHEN and CDR2 SYDVKM. The CDR3 is 17 residues long. Trimming cost V 5 bases and J 6 bases; bases outside gene matches: 12. CDR3 coding DNA: TGTGCCAGCAGTATAATTAGCGGGAGGTTAAACCCCGGGGAGCTGTTTTTT. The encoded protein is CASSIISGRLNPGELFF. Drawing the rest from reference TRBV28 and TRBJ2-2, the complete variable domain is DVKVTQSSRYLVKRTGEKVFLECVQDMDHENMFWYRQDPGLGLRLIYFSYDVKMKEKGDIPEGYSVSREKKERFSLILESASTNQTSMYLCASSIISGRLNPGELFFGEGSRLTVL.

The chain links TRBV5-1 to TRBJ2-5, with 13 bases identical to TRBD2. The CDR3 has 16 residues. The ends lost 4 bases at V and 5 bases at J; junction bases unmatched: 8. In germline, CDR1 is SGHRS, CDR2 YFSETQ. The CDR3 sequence is CASSLRTSGSWETQYF. CDR3 DNA sequence: TGCGCCAGCAGCCTACGGACTAGCGGGAGCTGGGAGACCCAGTACTTC.

The V gene is TRBV3-1 (or the pseudogene TRBV3-2), the J gene TRBJ2-1, with TRBD2 matching 13 bases. V lost 4 bases to trimming and J lost 4 bases; unmatched junction nucleotides: 1. The CDR3 extends over 15 amino acids. From germline, CDR1 is LGHDT and CDR2 YNNKEL (reference sequence). DNA for the CDR3: TGTGCCAGCAGCCCGACTAGCGGGGGGTACAATGAGCAGTTCTTC. This sequence encodes CASSPTSGGYNEQFF.